Included here is one T cell receptor (beta chain) sequence, with context. Looked up from germline, CDR1 is MNHEY and CDR2 is SVGEGT. The V end lost 1 base, the J end lost 3 bases, and 6 bases lay between the germline ends. The CDR3 sequence is 13 residues long. The data are from a study of blood T cell repertoires in COVID-19. Source study methods: Estimates of nucleated cell counts were drawn from the amplification of reference gene primers. Profiled with immunoSEQ multiplex PCR; TCRdb holds only in-frame clones, not every one. V, J and clone size are taken as reported in that table, and D and trimming were inferred from the DNA itself. The sample lists about 160,000 clones; 80% to 90% were seen once.

The V call is TRBV6-2 or TRBV6-3, the J call TRBJ2-5; D not certain. The TCR was taken from a woman aged 55-70 years who had recovered from COVID-19. Sequencing was carried out using peripheral blood. The DNA of the CDR3 is TGTGCCAGCAGTTACTTCGCGGAAGAGACCCAGTACTTC. Residues: CASSYFAEETQYF.